Below, 10 T cell receptor beta chains from the same sample are listed, as sequenced in a study of shared clonotypes between healthy human individuals. Naive CD8 cells lacked CD45RO and underwent positive selection for CCR7, leaving out terminally differentiated effector memory CD45RA+ cells. The method was immunoSEQ multiplex PCR; TCRdb's version includes in-frame clones alone and lacks a portion of them. Among hundreds of thousands of clones listed, 95% were seen once. Sequenced material: naive CD8+ T cells sorted from blood. These receptors originate from a woman aged 25 to 39 in good health.

A note on this clone: The sample has other DNA sequences that encode this CDR3 too. The rearrangement joins TRBV11-2 to TRBJ2-3; D ambiguous. V was clipped by 5 bases and J by 3 bases, with 3 bases between them. The length of the CDR3 is 11 residues. Looked up from germline, CDR1 is SGHAT and CDR2 is FQNNGV. In nucleotides, the CDR3 is TGTGCCAGCAGCCTGACAGATACGCAGTATTTT. Amino acid sequence: CASSLTDTQYF. Combining the CDR3 with reference TRBV11-2 and TRBJ2-3 gives the whole variable domain EAGVAQSPRYKIIEKRQSVAFWCNPISGHATLYWYQQILGQGPKLLIQFQNNGVVDDSQLPKDRFSAERLKGVDSTLKIQPAKLEDSAVYLCASSLTDTQYFGPGTRLTVL.

The chain links TRBV28 to TRBJ2-7, with 9 bases identical to TRBD2. Trimming removed 6 bases from V and 3 bases from J; junction bases left unmatched: 6. Germline CDR1 and CDR2: MDHEN and SYDVKM. The CDR3 covers 14 residues. The CDR3 region is CASSPGLAFYEQYF. CDR3 in DNA: TGTGCCAGCAGCCCGGGACTAGCTTTCTACGAGCAGTACTTC.

This chain connects TRBV14 to TRBJ2-5; the match to TRBD2 covers 8 bases. Trimming took 0 bases from V and 5 from J; bases not matched to a gene: 8. The CDR3 is made up of 16 amino acids. Germline V gene lookup returns CDR1 SGHDN and CDR2 FVKESK. CDR3 amino acids: CASSQDMGLGYETQYF. The CDR3, as DNA: TGTGCCAGCAGCCAAGATATGGGACTAGGGTATGAGACCCAGTACTTC.

This sequence joins TRBV29-1 and TRBJ1-2; D is uncertain. There are 15 residues in the CDR3. V lost 0 bases and J 1 base, leaving 12 bases between the germline ends. Germline V gene lookup returns CDR1 SQVTM and CDR2 ANQGSEA. CDR3 nucleotides: TGCAGCGTTGAAGAGGACGGGAGGATTAACTATGGCTACACCTTC. Translation gives CSVEEDGRINYGYTF.

The V gene is TRBV11-3, the J gene TRBJ2-1; the D is unclear. CDR3 size: 14 residues. Germline V gene sequence: CDR1 SGHNT, CDR2 YENEEA. Between the trimmed V and J ends, which lost 1 base and 3 bases, there was a span of 7 bases. Here the CDR3 reads CASSLGSGYNEQFF. The CDR3 DNA reads as TGTGCCAGCAGCTTAGGGTCGGGCTACAATGAGCAGTTCTTC.

This clone was picked up a small number of times. The chain uses TRBV5-4 and TRBJ1-1, with D unresolved. V gave up 3 bases and J gave up 6 bases, with 9 bases separating them. Germline-derived CDR1 and CDR2 are SGHNT and YYREEE (reference sequence). The CDR3 is made up of 12 amino acids. CDR3 sequence reads: CASSSDGPEAFF. In DNA, the CDR3 is TGTGCCAGCAGCTCCGACGGGCCTGAAGCTTTCTTT.

The rearrangement links TRBV4-1 to TRBJ2-2; 7 bases fit TRBD1. CDR3 length: 15 amino acids. Germline loops: CDR1 MGHRA, CDR2 YSYEKL. V lost 4 bases, J lost 5 bases, and 7 bases stayed unmatched. CDR3 loop: CASSRQGEGTGELFF. In nucleotides, the CDR3 is TGCGCCAGCAGCCGACAGGGAGAGGGGACCGGGGAGCTGTTTTTT.

The chain combines TRBV30 with TRBJ2-3; D assignment may be TRBD1 or TRBD2 (5 bases each). Germline V CDR1 and CDR2: GTSNPN, SVGIG (reference sequence). This CDR3 is 15 amino acids long. With 3 bases removed from V and 4 bases from J, the gap between germline ends came to 17 bases. The CDR3 region is CAWSVAGRGADTQYF. CDR3 coding DNA: TGTGCCTGGAGCGTGGCAGGAAGAGGGGCAGATACGCAGTATTTT.

V usage is TRBV29-1 and J usage is TRBJ1-2, with D uncertain. The CDR3 is made up of 11 amino acids. Trimming took off 5 bases at V and 4 bases at J, with 8 bases between the two ends. Germline CDR1 SQVTM, CDR2 ANQGSEA. As DNA, the CDR3 is TGCAGCGTTTACGAGGTCTATGGCTACACCTTC. Translating gives CSVYEVYGYTF.

Only one count was recorded for this clone. This chain uses TRBV29-1 with TRBJ2-3; unclear D gene. V lost 7 bases, J lost 3 bases, and 14 bases lay in between. This CDR3 contains 13 residues. Germline CDR1 reads SQVTM; CDR2 reads ANQGSEA. The CDR3 is CSAEPGMTDTQYF. The CDR3 nucleotides read TGCAGCGCCGAACCCGGTATGACAGATACGCAGTATTTT.